The rows below give T cell receptor beta chains drawn from one sample of a study of blood T cell repertoires in COVID-19. Repertoires were generated with immunoSEQ multiplex PCR, while TCRdb's copy carries only in-frame clones and drops some. The sample gives approximately 97,000 clones, over 75% of which show up once; about 1.7% is in the top ten. The sequencing input was peripheral blood. These receptors all come from a man aged 55 to 69 with acute or convalescent COVID-19. CDR3s include the opening cysteine and the closing phenylalanine or tryptophan. The D gene is left open where the match is weak. Some rows have no size entry. The others give once, few or many, or a class for an expanded clone.

TRBV3-1/TRBV3-2	NA	TRBJ2-2	TRBD2	19	CASSHWGLAGGQNTGELFF	TGTGCCAGCAGCCATTGGGGACTAGCGGGGGGCCAAAACACCGGGGAGCTGTTTTTT
TRBV5-8	NA	TRBJ1-2	NA	16	CASSSDSGMANYGYTF	TGTGCCAGCAGCTCCGACTCGGGGATGGCTAACTATGGCTACACCTTC
TRBV10-2	NA	TRBJ1-3	NA	16	CASRSADFYSGNTIYF	TGCGCCAGCAGATCGGCTGACTTCTACTCTGGAAACACCATATATTTT
TRBV10-3	NA	TRBJ1-2	NA	11	CAISGGNGYTF	TGTGCCATCAGTGGCGGAAATGGCTACACCTTC
TRBV19	NA	TRBJ2-1	TRBD2	17	CASSMMAAGGNGNEQFF	TGTGCCAGTAGTATGATGGCGGCGGGGGGGAATGGCAATGAGCAGTTCTTC
TRBV7-2	once	TRBJ1-2	NA	15	CASSLEEAYRLGYTF	TGTGCCAGCAGCTTAGAAGAGGCTTACCGCCTGGGCTACACCTTC
TRBV18	once	TRBJ2-5	TRBD1	15	CASSSGTGGQETQYF	TGTGCCAGCTCCTCCGGGACAGGGGGCCAAGAGACCCAGTACTTC
TRBV5-4	once	TRBJ1-3	NA	14	CASSSPNTGNTIYF	TGTGCCAGCAGCTCCCCCAACACTGGAAACACCATATATTTT
TRBV5-1	NA	TRBJ1-2	NA	15	CASSSGTLGNYGYTF	TGCGCCAGCAGCTCCGGGACACTCGGGAACTATGGCTACACCTTC
TRBV15	NA	TRBJ1-2	NA	15	CATSRATRDSNGYTF	TGTGCCACCAGCAGAGCGACAAGAGACAGTAATGGCTACACCTTC
TRBV7-2	NA	TRBJ2-3	TRBD2	17	CASSSRTSGGATDTQYF	TGTGCCAGCAGCTCCCGGACTAGCGGGGGGGCGACAGATACGCAGTATTTT
TRBV14	NA	TRBJ1-1	NA	15	CASSRRSAGGTEAFF	TGTGCCAGCAGCCGACGAAGTGCGGGTGGAACTGAAGCTTTCTTT
TRBV12-3/TRBV12-4	once	TRBJ2-3	NA	13	CASRGGSGDTQYF	TGTGCCAGCAGAGGTGGGTCAGGGGATACGCAGTATTTT
TRBV7-9	NA	TRBJ1-5	TRBD1	15	CASSPGGPHNQPQHF	TGTGCCAGCAGCCCAGGGGGACCCCACAATCAGCCCCAGCATTTT
TRBV6-5	NA	TRBJ1-3	NA	15	CASSYSPGAGNTIYF	TGTGCCAGCAGTTACTCACCAGGGGCTGGAAACACCATATATTTT
TRBV4-1	few	TRBJ1-1	NA	15	CASSRDGYPGTEAFF	TGCGCCAGCAGCCGCGACGGGTACCCGGGCACTGAAGCTTTCTTT